The 27 T cell receptor beta chains presented below share a single source sample, sequenced in a study of Ad26.COV2.S vaccination and SARS-CoV-2 variants. Specified treatment: some 20 received Ad26.COV2.S at low or high dose, single or two shots; 5 received placebo; per-sample allocation not given. Day 63 following the first vaccine or placebo injection was when the samples were taken. Assay used: immunoSEQ multiplex PCR; TCRdb lists only in-frame clones, some missing. This table holds approximately 350,000 clones, around 86% found once. The sequenced sample was peripheral blood, obtained in a trial of Ad26.COV2.S vaccine versus placebo. All receptors come from a person between 18 and 59 years old who received the Ad26.COV2.S COVID-19 vaccine or a placebo.

The sample holds one count of this clone. The chain recombines TRBV5-5 with TRBJ1-6; D uncertain. This CDR3 is built from 16 residues. Trimming took off 4 bases at V and 8 bases at J, with 19 bases between the two ends. Germline CDR1 and CDR2: SGHKS and YYEKEE (reference sequence). The CDR3 nucleotides are TGTGCCAGCAGCGTAAACCGGGCCGGTGGGGATTCACCCCTCCACTTT. Translated: CASSVNRAGGDSPLHF. The variable domain in full, completed from reference TRBV5-5 and TRBJ1-6, reads DAGVTQSPTHLIKTRGQQVTLRCSPISGHKSVSWYQQVLGQGPQFIFQYYEKEERGRGNFPDRFSARQFPNYSSELNVNALLLGDSALYLCASSVNRAGGDSPLHFGNGTRLTVT.

This clone has just one count. The rearrangement links TRBV7-2 to TRBJ2-7, with 10 nucleotides matching TRBD2. CDR1 is SGHTA and CDR2 is FQGNSA in the germline V gene. The CDR3 extends over 16 amino acids. Trimming took 4 bases from V and 7 from J; bases not matched to a gene: 13. CDR3 loop: CASSSDLGLAPREQYF. The CDR3 region has the DNA TGTGCCAGCAGCTCCGATCTGGGACTAGCGCCTAGGGAGCAGTACTTC.

V and J are TRBV4-3 and TRBJ2-7, with TRBD2 identical over 14 bases. Trimming at V came to 4 bases and at J to 7 bases, leaving 3 bases not matched to a gene. Germline V lookup: CDR1 LGHNA, CDR2 YSLEER. The CDR3 consists of 14 residues. CDR3 coding DNA: TGCGCCAGCAGCCGACTAGCGGGGGGGAAGGAGCAGTACTTC. Amino acid sequence: CASSRLAGGKEQYF.

CDR3 sequence: CASTPAEANTEAFF. CDR3 bases: TGTGCCAGCACCCCTGCAGAGGCGAACACTGAAGCTTTCTTT. The V and J genes are TRBV7-2 and TRBJ1-1; D not resolved. The CDR3 extends over 14 amino acids. Between the trimmed V and J ends, which lost 7 bases and 1 base, there was a span of 13 bases. Germline CDR1 reads SGHTA; CDR2 reads FQGNSA.

This chain joins TRBV27 and TRBJ2-7, with 8 bases aligning to TRBD1. V was clipped by 3 bases and J by 3 bases; unmatched bases: 7. The CDR3 sequence is 15 residues long. From germline, CDR1 is MNHEY and CDR2 SMNVEV (reference sequence). The CDR3 sequence: CASSFRDRHLYEQYF. The CDR3 nucleotides read TGTGCCAGCAGTTTTAGGGACAGGCATCTCTACGAGCAGTACTTC.

This clone has just one count. V and J are TRBV9 and TRBJ1-1; 10 bases match TRBD1. The CDR3 is 16 residues long. The trim removed 0 bases at V and 3 bases at J, leaving 5 bases unmatched. Germline V CDR1 and CDR2: SGDLS, YYNGEE. The CDR3 here is CASSVGQGAWDTEAFF. In DNA form, the CDR3 reads TGTGCCAGCAGCGTAGGACAGGGGGCATGGGACACTGAAGCTTTCTTT.

V is TRBV11-2 and J is TRBJ2-3, with D unresolved. From germline, CDR1 is SGHAT and CDR2 FQNNGV. Trimming left V 0 bases short and J 4 bases short, with 5 bases between. This CDR3 comprises 13 residues. The DNA of the CDR3 is TGTGCCAGCAGCTTAGATCGGTCAGATACGCAGTATTTT. Encoded protein: CASSLDRSDTQYF.

The rearrangement joins TRBV5-6 to TRBJ2-1; D unclear. The germline gives CDR1 SGHDT, CDR2 YYEEEE. The CDR3 is 12 residues long. V was shortened by 3 bases and J by 10 bases, with 11 bases between the two germline ends. This chain's CDR3 is CASSYGPAEQFF. The DNA for the CDR3 is TGTGCCAGCAGCTACGGGCCCGCGGAGCAGTTCTTC.

The V call is TRBV5-1, the J call TRBJ2-2, with D perhaps assigned TRBD1 or TRBD2 (5 bases each). Germline assignment: CDR1 SGHRS and CDR2 YFSETQ. CDR3 size: 17 residues. With 0 bases removed from V and 0 bases from J, the gap between germline ends came to 12 bases. The CDR3 sequence is CASSLAKGTTNTGELFF. The CDR3 nucleotides are TGCGCCAGCAGCTTGGCCAAAGGGACGACGAACACCGGGGAGCTGTTTTTT. The full variable domain, its missing parts supplied by reference TRBV5-1 and TRBJ2-2, is KAGVTQTPRYLIKTRGQQVTLSCSPISGHRSVSWYQQTPGQGLQFLFEYFSETQRNKGNFPGRFSGRQFSNSRSEMNVSTLELGDSALYLCASSLAKGTTNTGELFFGEGSRLTVL.

The chain combines TRBV2 with TRBJ2-7; a possible D gene is TRBD2 (5 bases). The CDR3 runs 17 residues. Germline V gene sequence: CDR1 SNHLY, CDR2 FYNNEI. Trimming removed 5 bases from V and 6 bases from J, with 26 bases in between. The DNA of the CDR3 is TGTGCCAGCAGTTACCTCCTGGGAGCTGGGCTAAGTCGCGAGCAGTACTTC. Amino acid sequence: CASSYLLGAGLSREQYF.

The gene calls are TRBV7-9 and TRBJ2-3; D perhaps matches TRBD1 (5 bases). The V and J ends lost 2 bases and 7 bases respectively, with 19 bases between them. This CDR3 has 16 residues. CDR1 is SEHNR and CDR2 is FQNEAQ in the germline V gene (reference sequence). CDR3 residues: CASSLLTDTNVNTQYF. Here the CDR3 DNA reads TGTGCCAGCAGCTTATTAACGGACACGAACGTGAATACGCAGTATTTT.

The chain links TRBV7-9 to TRBJ1-2, with TRBD1 as a possible D gene (6 bases). The germline V gene encodes CDR1 SEHNR and CDR2 FQNEAQ (reference sequence). This CDR3 contains 14 residues. V lost 4 bases and J 3 bases, leaving 12 bases between the germline ends. CDR3 sequence (DNA): TGTGCCAGCAGCTCCTCAGGGGCGGACTATGGCTACACCTTC. Protein product: CASSSSGADYGYTF.

This clone has only a few counts. The J gene is TRBJ2-1, the V gene TRBV6-2 or TRBV6-3, with TRBD1 matching over 9 bases. The CDR3 is 16 amino acids. The germline gives CDR1 MNHEY, CDR2 SVGEGT. The ends lost 5 bases at V and 6 bases at J; junction bases unmatched: 11. The CDR3 bases are TGTGCCAGCAGTCACCCCCCGGGACAGGGTATCAATGAGCAGTTCTTC. It translates to CASSHPPGQGINEQFF.

The rearrangement uses TRBV5-6 and TRBJ2-1, with D hard to call. V lost 4 bases to trimming and J lost 1 base, with 15 bases between them. From germline, CDR1 is SGHDT and CDR2 YYEEEE. There are 16 residues in the CDR3. The CDR3 loop reads CASSHHLGRSYNEQFF. CDR3 nucleotide sequence: TGTGCCAGCAGCCACCACTTAGGCAGATCCTACAATGAGCAGTTCTTC. Looking up the rest from reference TRBV5-6 and TRBJ2-1 gives the full variable domain: DAGVTQSPTHLIKTRGQQVTLRCSPKSGHDTVSWYQQALGQGPQFIFQYYEEEERQRGNFPDRFSGHQFPNYSSELNVNALLLGDSALYLCASSHHLGRSYNEQFFGPGTRLTVL.

Here the CDR3 DNA reads TGTGCCAGCAGCTTAGATTGGCCAGGGTCCTACGAGCAGTACTTC. Encoded protein: CASSLDWPGSYEQYF. The genes are TRBV11-2 and TRBJ2-7; possible D gene TRBD1, 5 bases. CDR3 length: 15 amino acids. CDR1 is SGHAT and CDR2 is FQNNGV in the germline V gene. Between the trimmed V and J ends, which lost 0 bases and 1 base, there was a span of 10 bases.

This rearrangement joins TRBV24-1 to TRBJ2-5; tentative D call: TRBD2 (7 bases). Germline CDR1 and CDR2: KGHDR and SFDVKD. V shed 9 bases and J shed 3 bases, with 19 bases lying between them. This CDR3 spans 15 amino acids. CDR3 residues: CATLSWGGAKETQYF. DNA for the CDR3: TGTGCCACCCTTAGCTGGGGGGGGGCCAAAGAGACCCAGTACTTC.

This chain connects TRBV5-1 to TRBJ2-3; 7 bases align to TRBD2. This CDR3 region has 17 residues. Per germline, CDR1 SGHRS and CDR2 YFSETQ. The junction had 9 bases not matched to a gene; V was cut back by 0 bases and J by 2 bases. The CDR3 spells CASSLEIGRGYTDTQYF. CDR3 DNA: TGCGCCAGCAGCTTGGAAATCGGGCGGGGGTACACAGATACGCAGTATTTT.

The count of this clone is one. This chain joins TRBV19 and TRBJ2-3; 7 nucleotides agree with TRBD2. CDR1 and CDR2 from the germline V gene are LNHDA and SQIVND (reference sequence). Unmatched junction bases numbered 13, after V lost 4 bases and J lost 6 bases. The CDR3 runs 16 residues. The CDR3 spells CASSTFRGGFRDTQYF. The CDR3 DNA sequence: TGTGCCAGTAGTACCTTCCGCGGGGGATTCAGGGATACGCAGTATTTT.

This clone was recorded a few times. This chain links TRBV4-1 with TRBJ1-2; 10 nucleotides match TRBD1. This CDR3 has 15 amino acids. V gave up 3 bases and J gave up 4 bases; unmatched junction bases: 5. The V gene's germline CDR1 is MGHRA and CDR2 YSYEKL. CDR3 DNA: TGCGCCAGCAGCCACGGACAGGGGGTCGCCTATGGCTACACCTTC. Its protein is CASSHGQGVAYGYTF.

The genes are TRBV7-8 and TRBJ2-7, with 7 nucleotides matching TRBD2. V shed 6 bases, J shed 0 bases, and the junction held 5 bases outside the gene matches. The CDR3 has 14 residues. Germline CDR1 is SGHVS and CDR2 is FQNEAQ. The CDR3 loop reads CASSYTGGSYEQYF. DNA of the CDR3: TGTGCCAGCAGTTACACGGGGGGCTCCTACGAGCAGTACTTC.

The chain uses TRBV5-4 and TRBJ2-3, with D possibly being TRBD1 (6 bases). The germline CDR1 and CDR2 sequences are SGHNT and YYREEE (reference sequence). The CDR3 spans 15 residues. V was pared by 9 bases and J by 0 bases, with 17 bases between. The CDR3 nucleotides read TGTGCCACTATGGGACACCCGCTTAGCACAGATACGCAGTATTTT. This codes for CATMGHPLSTDTQYF.

This sequence joins TRBV5-1 and TRBJ2-2; the D call may be TRBD1 or TRBD2 (6 bases each). Germline CDR1 is SGHRS and CDR2 is YFSETQ. The length of the CDR3 is 19 residues. Deletions cut 0 bases from V and 2 bases from J, with 20 bases between. CDR3 sequence: CASSLEWAGRGPNTGELFF. As DNA, the CDR3 is TGCGCCAGCAGCTTGGAATGGGCGGGACGGGGGCCAAACACCGGGGAGCTGTTTTTT.

The chain has TRBV6-5 and TRBJ1-5, with 9 nucleotides matching TRBD1. CDR1 is MNHEY, CDR2 SVGAGI, per germline. Trimming removed 6 bases from V and 1 base from J; junction bases left unmatched: 4. CDR3 length: 15 residues. The CDR3 sequence is CASRHRGPSNQPQHF. Here the CDR3 DNA reads TGTGCCAGCAGGCACAGGGGGCCAAGCAATCAGCCCCAGCATTTT.

The chain employs TRBV7-3 and TRBJ1-1; D is undetermined. Germline V gene lookup returns CDR1 SGHTA and CDR2 FQGTGA. Deletions cut 2 bases from V and 2 bases from J, with 9 bases between. This CDR3 region has 14 residues. The CDR3 DNA reads as TGTGCCAGCAGCTTAGGGGTCGGTAACACTGAAGCTTTCTTT. It specifies CASSLGVGNTEAFF.

The chain employs TRBV18 and TRBJ1-3; D not resolved. The CDR3 extends over 15 amino acids. Germline-derived CDR1 and CDR2 are KGHSH and LQKENI. Trimming left V 2 bases short and J 0 bases short, with 8 bases between. The CDR3 region is CASSPGGVSGNTIYF. DNA of the CDR3: TGTGCCAGCTCACCAGGTGGGGTCTCTGGAAACACCATATATTTT.

The J gene is TRBJ2-7, the V gene TRBV29-1; the D gene is possibly TRBD2 (5 bases). CDR3 length: 11 residues. V was cut by 7 bases and J by 0 bases, with 7 bases left in between. Germline assignment: CDR1 SQVTM and CDR2 ANQGSEA. The CDR3 spells CSGRDSYEQYF. The CDR3 bases are TGCAGCGGCCGGGACTCCTACGAGCAGTACTTC.

This chain connects TRBV2 to TRBJ1-5; possibly TRBD1 for D (5 bases). V lost 9 bases and J lost 4, with 10 bases in between. The germline gives CDR1 SNHLY, CDR2 FYNNEI. This CDR3 comprises 12 residues. CDR3: CASSRQNQPQHF. CDR3 nucleotide sequence: TGTGCCAGTAGCCGACAGAATCAGCCCCAGCATTTT.